This is a list of T cell receptor beta chains from one sample in a study of blood T cell repertoires in COVID-19. Sequencing used immunoSEQ multiplex PCR; TCRdb keeps in-frame clones, though not all of them. The sample lists approximately 240,000 clones; around 90% were seen once. Sequenced input: PBMCs or T cells enriched from blood (not recorded which). Receptor source: a woman aged 18-29 years who had recovered from COVID-19. The CDR3 runs from the conserved cysteine through the conserved F or W. Fields, in order: D gene, J gene, clone size, V gene, CDR3 length, CDR3 DNA, CDR3 protein. D genes are given only for firm matches. Clone size is stated in some rows and not others, as once, few, many or a class when expanded.

TRBD1	TRBJ2-7	.	TRBV19	15	TGTGCCAGTAGTTCGGGACAGGGACCAACCTACGAGCAGTACTTC	CASSSGQGPTYEQYF
TRBD2	TRBJ2-7	.	TRBV5-1	14	TGCGCCAGCAGCTCAGGACTAGAATCCTACGAGCAGTACTTC	CASSSGLESYEQYF
.	TRBJ1-1	.	TRBV6-5	14	TGTGCCAGCACTTCCCCAGGGGCGAAATCTGAAGCTTTCTTT	CASTSPGAKSEAFF
TRBD2	TRBJ2-7	.	TRBV7-3	14	TGTGCCAGCAGCTTAGTAGCGGGTCCCTACGAGCAGTACTTC	CASSLVAGPYEQYF
.	TRBJ2-7	.	TRBV28	14	TGTGCCAGCAGTTTACAAGCCCAGGGTTTCGAGCAGTACTTC	CASSLQAQGFEQYF
.	TRBJ2-1	.	TRBV5-1	15	TGCGCCAGCAGCCGACAGTACAGCTCCTACAATGAGCAGTTCTTC	CASSRQYSSYNEQFF
.	TRBJ1-1	many	TRBV5-1	17	TGCGCCAGCAGCTTGGGGACACGAGGAAGAGTGAACACTGAAGCTTTCTTT	CASSLGTRGRVNTEAFF
.	TRBJ1-6	.	TRBV9	15	TGTGCCAGCAGCGTAGGTGGGACTGGAGATTCACCCCTCCACTTT	CASSVGGTGDSPLHF
.	TRBJ2-5	.	TRBV3-1/TRBV3-2	12	TGTGCCAGCAGCCAAGACCGGGAGACCCAGTACTTC	CASSQDRETQYF
.	TRBJ2-7	once	TRBV12-3/TRBV12-4	12	TGTGCCAGCAGTTTTAAAGGGAGTTGGCAGTACTTC	CASSFKGSWQYF
.	TRBJ1-5	.	TRBV3-1/TRBV3-2	15	TGTGCCAGCAGCCCGTCCCCCCCAGGGTCTCAGCCCCAGCATTTT	CASSPSPPGSQPQHF
TRBD2	TRBJ2-1	.	TRBV14	13	TGTGCCAGCAGCCCCTGGGGGGGCAATGAGCAGTTCTTC	CASSPWGGNEQFF
.	TRBJ1-2	once	TRBV21-1	17	TGTGCCAGCAGCAAAGTTGGCGGACAGGGGGGTAACTATGGCTACACCTTC	CASSKVGGQGGNYGYTF
.	TRBJ1-1	.	TRBV3-1/TRBV3-2	13	TGTGCCAGCAGCAGACCAGGGGACACTGAAGCTTTCTTT	CASSRPGDTEAFF
TRBD2	TRBJ2-2	.	TRBV6-5	16	TGTGCCAGCAGTTACTGGACTAGCGGGAGCACCGGGGAGCTGTTTTTT	CASSYWTSGSTGELFF
.	TRBJ1-2	.	TRBV29-1	13	TGCAGCGTTGAAGATCGGGGGGCGTCCGGCTACACCTTC	CSVEDRGASGYTF
TRBD1	TRBJ2-7	.	TRBV7-8	16	TGTGCCAGCAGCTCCTGGACAGGGGAACGAGGCTACGAGCAGTACTTC	CASSSWTGERGYEQYF
.	TRBJ2-7	.	TRBV4-1	15	TGCGCCAGCAGCCTAAAAGACAGCGATTACTACGAGCAGTACTTC	CASSLKDSDYYEQYF
TRBD1	TRBJ2-7	.	TRBV28	16	TGTGCCAGCAGTTCACCTTACAGGGGAAGGGGCGACGAGCAGTACTTC	CASSSPYRGRGDEQYF
TRBD2	TRBJ2-1	once	TRBV2	18	TGTGCCAGCAGTGGACTAGCGGGGGGGCTTAGCTCCTACAATGAGCAGTTCTTC	CASSGLAGGLSSYNEQFF
TRBD1	TRBJ2-1	.	TRBV24-1	14	TGTGCCACCAGGGGGACAGGGCCCTACAATGAGCAGTTCTTC	CATRGTGPYNEQFF
TRBD2	TRBJ2-3	.	TRBV7-2	14	TGTGCCAGCAGCCTCGGGACTAGCGCAGATACGCAGTATTTT	CASSLGTSADTQYF
TRBD2	TRBJ2-2	.	TRBV7-3	14	TGTGCCAGCAGAGCGGGGGGCCAAGCCGGGGAGCTGTTTTTT	CASRAGGQAGELFF
.	TRBJ2-7	.	TRBV5-1	14	TGCGCCAGCAGAGGGGGTGGAATTGCCTACGAGCAGTACTTC	CASRGGGIAYEQYF
TRBD1	TRBJ2-5	.	TRBV10-3	14	TGTGCCATCAGCGACGGACAGGGTTGGGAGACCCAGTACTTC	CAISDGQGWETQYF
.	TRBJ2-3	.	TRBV24-1	13	TGTGCCACCAGTCAGGATCAGGCAGATACGCAGTATTTT	CATSQDQADTQYF
.	TRBJ1-1	.	TRBV9	15	TGTGCCAGCAGCGCCGAAGCAGGTATGAACACTGAAGCTTTCTTT	CASSAEAGMNTEAFF
.	TRBJ1-4	.	TRBV4-3	16	TGCGCCAGCAGCCAAGCGGGTCCTGGAACTAATGAAAAACTGTTTTTT	CASSQAGPGTNEKLFF
TRBD1	TRBJ2-7	.	TRBV19	14	TGTGCCAGTAGTATAGATGCCGCAGGGGGCGAGCAGTACTTC	CASSIDAAGGEQYF
.	TRBJ1-4	once	TRBV5-1	14	TGCGCCAGCAGCTTGGCCCCTAGTAAAGAAAAACTGTTTTTT	CASSLAPSKEKLFF
.	TRBJ1-2	.	TRBV21-1	17	TGTGCCAGCAGGAAAAAAAGTTCCCGGGGTCGAGATCGTGGCTACACCTTC	CASRKKSSRGRDRGYTF
TRBD1	TRBJ1-6	.	TRBV4-1	15	TGCGCCAGCAGCCATCGGACAGGATATAATTCACCCCTCCACTTT	CASSHRTGYNSPLHF
TRBD1	TRBJ1-2	.	TRBV19	14	TGTGCCAGTAGTATCGGCAGGGGGCGTCTTGGCTACACCTTC	CASSIGRGRLGYTF
.	TRBJ2-3	.	TRBV28	12	TGTGCCAGCAGTTTTATCGGAGATACGCAGTATTTT	CASSFIGDTQYF
TRBD1	TRBJ1-4	once	TRBV28	13	TGTGCCAGCAGTCCATCCGACAGGGAGAAACTGTTTTTT	CASSPSDREKLFF
TRBD2	TRBJ2-7	.	TRBV3-1/TRBV3-2	17	TGTGCCAGCAGCCACCCGATGACTAGCCGGGGGAGGAACGAGCAGTACTTC	CASSHPMTSRGRNEQYF
.	TRBJ2-7	.	TRBV5-6	17	TGTGCCAGCAGCTTGGGGGGCCAGCCCTTCTCCCTCTACGAGCAGTACTTC	CASSLGGQPFSLYEQYF
.	TRBJ2-3	once	TRBV9	16	TGTGCCAGCAGCGTAGGCTTACGTGGAGTGACAGATACGCAGTATTTT	CASSVGLRGVTDTQYF
.	TRBJ1-1	.	TRBV15	14	TGTGCCACCAAAAGACAGACTCCAAACACTGAAGCTTTCTTT	CATKRQTPNTEAFF
.	TRBJ1-2	once	TRBV28	14	TGTGCCAGCAGTTTCGGTTCAGGGTTGGCATTCCACACCTTC	CASSFGSGLAFHTF
TRBD1	TRBJ1-1	.	TRBV19	15	TGTGCCAGTAGTATGACAGGGTATCCTCTCCGGTGGGCTTTCTTT	CASSMTGYPLRWAFF
.	TRBJ2-1	.	TRBV11-2	15	TGTGCCAGCAGCTCCGAGGGGGGGCCTTACAATGAGCAGTTCTTC	CASSSEGGPYNEQFF
TRBD2	TRBJ2-1	.	TRBV7-2	16	TGTGCCAGCAGCTCCCGACTAGCGGGGGGCCCCAATGAGCAGTTCTTC	CASSSRLAGGPNEQFF
TRBD2	TRBJ2-3	once	TRBV11-2	17	TGTGCCAGCAGCTTAGTAGGTGGGACTAGTTCACCAGATACGCAGTATTTT	CASSLVGGTSSPDTQYF
TRBD1	TRBJ1-2	.	TRBV7-2	14	TGTGCCAGCAGCTTTCGACAGGGTTCCTATGGCTACACCTTC	CASSFRQGSYGYTF
.	TRBJ2-1	.	TRBV6-1	14	TGTGCCAGCAGTGAAGAGAGCTCCTACAATGAGCAGTTCTTC	CASSEESSYNEQFF
.	TRBJ1-2	.	TRBV6-2/TRBV6-3	17	TGTGCCAGCAGTTACTCACCGGACAGCCCAGGACACTATGGCTACACCTTC	CASSYSPDSPGHYGYTF
.	TRBJ2-3	.	TRBV6-1	12	TGTGCCAGCAGTGAACAGGGGGATACGCAGTATTTT	CASSEQGDTQYF
.	TRBJ2-2	.	TRBV27	16	TGTGCCAGCAGTTTATCCTGGGGCGCGAACACCGGGGAGCTGTTTTTT	CASSLSWGANTGELFF
.	TRBJ2-4	.	TRBV28	15	TGTGCCAGCAGAGACAGCACCCTAGCCAAAAACATTCAGTACTTC	CASRDSTLAKNIQYF